This T cell receptor (beta chain) was obtained from a study of cytomegalovirus exposure and HLA in healthy donors. Regarding the study as a whole: The study designated 150 or so TCR beta chains cytomegalovirus-associated.

Trimming at V came to 3 bases and at J to 9 bases, leaving 3 bases not matched to a gene. Germline V lookup: CDR1 SGHTA, CDR2 FQGNSA. There are 13 residues in the CDR3. Vbeta (60) and Jbeta (13) primers were used in the PCR. Clones were sequenced by immunoSEQ multiplex PCR, and TCRdb holds only the in-frame ones, with some missing. The repertoire has fewer than 200,000 clones, 68% of them found once; the top ten carry around 4%. To note about this clone: What it binds is not known.

The sequence came from a woman aged 18 to 35 in good health and CMV-seropositive. The material sequenced was PBMCs. The rearrangement links TRBV7-2 to TRBJ2-3, with TRBD2 identical over 10 bases. The CDR3 here is CASSFSGGITQYF. The CDR3 DNA sequence: TGTGCCAGCAGCTTTAGCGGGGGGATAACGCAGTATTTT.